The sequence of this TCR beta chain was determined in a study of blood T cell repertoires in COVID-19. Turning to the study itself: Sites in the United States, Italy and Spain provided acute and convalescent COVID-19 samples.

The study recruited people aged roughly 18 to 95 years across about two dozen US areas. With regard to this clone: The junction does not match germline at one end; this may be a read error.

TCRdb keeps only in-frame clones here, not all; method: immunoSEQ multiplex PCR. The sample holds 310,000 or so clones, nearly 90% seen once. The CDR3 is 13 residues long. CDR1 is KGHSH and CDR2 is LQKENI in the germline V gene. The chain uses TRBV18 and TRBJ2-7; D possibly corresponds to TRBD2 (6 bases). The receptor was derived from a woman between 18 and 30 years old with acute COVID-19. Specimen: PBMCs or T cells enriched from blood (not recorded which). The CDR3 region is CASSPRDSHEQYF. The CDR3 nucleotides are TGTGCCAGCTCACCCCGGGACTCCCACGAGCAGTACTTC.